The 23 T cell receptor beta chains below come from one sample, sequenced in a study of blood T cell repertoires in COVID-19. Assay: immunoSEQ multiplex PCR; the TCRdb copy retains only in-frame clones and omits some. The table includes about 220,000 clones, about three quarters detected once. Sequencing was performed on peripheral blood. These receptors came from a woman in her 70s with acute or convalescent COVID-19.

This clone was seen only once. The chain links TRBV7-2 to TRBJ1-2; TRBD1 aligns across 8 bases. V lost 1 base to trimming and J lost 7 bases; unmatched junction nucleotides: 8. The CDR3 spans 15 residues. CDR1 and CDR2 from the germline V gene are SGHTA and FQGNSA. The CDR3 nucleotides are TGTGCCAGCAGCTTAGAGTGGACAGGGAAGGGTGGCTACACCTTC. Its translation: CASSLEWTGKGGYTF.

The rearrangement uses TRBV18 and TRBJ1-1; maybe TRBD1 (5 bases). The CDR3 length is 16 residues. Per the germline V gene, CDR1 is KGHSH and CDR2 is LQKENI. V was trimmed by 8 bases and J by 0 bases, leaving 19 bases between them. CDR3 DNA sequence: TGTGCCAGCGCGCCGGGACCCGGGGGGATGAACACTGAAGCTTTCTTT. It translates to CASAPGPGGMNTEAFF. Supplemented by reference TRBV18 and TRBJ1-1, the full variable domain reads NAGVMQNPRHLVRRRGQEARLRCSPMKGHSHVYWYRQLPEEGLKFMVYLQKENIIDESGMPKERFSAEFPKEGPSILRIQQVVRGDSAAYFCASAPGPGGMNTEAFFGQGTRLTVV.

CDR3 bases: TGTGCCAGCAGTTTATCGGGACAAGGGGGTCTAAACTATGGCTACACCTTC. This encodes CASSLSGQGGLNYGYTF. This chain connects TRBV27 to TRBJ1-2; D is perhaps TRBD1 (6 bases). The CDR3 has 17 amino acids. Germline CDR1 reads MNHEY; CDR2 reads SMNVEV (reference sequence). V was trimmed by 0 bases and J by 2 bases, leaving 16 bases between them.

The chain uses TRBV6-5 and TRBJ1-2, with 8 bases lining up with TRBD1. With V trimmed by 6 bases and J by 5 bases, 8 bases remained unmatched. The CDR3 extends over 14 amino acids. Germline V gene lookup returns CDR1 MNHEY and CDR2 SVGAGI. CDR3 DNA sequence: TGTGCCAGCAGCCTCAGGGGGCCGAGTTATGGCTACACCTTC. It encodes CASSLRGPSYGYTF.

The CDR3 sequence is CASSLARQGAHSYEQYF. The DNA of the CDR3 is TGTGCCAGCTCACTCGCGAGACAGGGGGCACACTCCTACGAGCAGTACTTC. This chain joins TRBV18 and TRBJ2-7; 10 nucleotides match TRBD1. Germline V gives CDR1 KGHSH, CDR2 LQKENI. The CDR3 contains 17 residues. J was trimmed by 0 bases and V by 4 bases; bases with no gene match: 9.

This chain uses TRBV24-1 with TRBJ1-5; D might be TRBD1 (6 bases). CDR3 size: 12 residues. V was clipped by 11 bases and J by 4 bases, with 11 bases between them. In germline, CDR1 is KGHDR, CDR2 SFDVKD. The CDR3 region is CAIQQGNQPQHF. The CDR3 DNA reads as TGTGCCATCCAACAGGGAAATCAGCCCCAGCATTTT.

The chain has TRBV24-1 and TRBJ2-1; 11 bases are a match to TRBD2. The CDR3 runs 17 residues. V trimming: 4 bases; J trimming: 5 bases; junction bases outside the gene matches: 9. Germline V lookup: CDR1 KGHDR, CDR2 SFDVKD. CDR3 region: CATSDPASGGNNNEQFF. The CDR3 DNA reads as TGTGCCACCAGTGACCCGGCTAGCGGGGGGAATAACAATGAGCAGTTCTTC.

The rearrangement uses TRBV5-6 and TRBJ2-5, with TRBD2 matching over 11 bases. The CDR3 has 18 residues. With V trimmed by 4 bases and J by 4 bases, 15 bases remained unmatched. Germline V CDR1 and CDR2: SGHDT, YYEEEE. The CDR3 coding sequence is TGTGCCAGCAGCCCTCCAATCCCACTAGCGGGGGTGCGAGAGACCCAGTACTTC. Its translation: CASSPPIPLAGVRETQYF.

V is TRBV15 and J is TRBJ1-4; possible D gene TRBD1, 5 bases. Trimming removed 2 bases from V and 8 bases from J, with 15 bases in between. The CDR3 loop spans 15 amino acids. Germline CDR1 reads LNHNV; CDR2 reads YYDKDF (reference sequence). This CDR3 is CATSRSRAPREKLFF. CDR3 nucleotides: TGTGCCACCAGCAGATCCAGGGCCCCTAGGGAAAAACTGTTTTTT.

The rearrangement uses TRBV5-5 and TRBJ1-5; D is uncertain. The V gene's germline CDR1 is SGHKS and CDR2 YYEKEE (reference sequence). The CDR3 totals 14 residues. The ends were cut back, 0 bases at V and 3 bases at J, with 7 bases in the middle. This CDR3 reads CASSLGQINQPQHF. CDR3 DNA sequence: TGTGCCAGCAGCTTGGGACAAATCAATCAGCCCCAGCATTTT.

This chain links TRBV11-2 with TRBJ2-2; no clear D. Germline V lookup: CDR1 SGHAT, CDR2 FQNNGV. CDR3 size: 14 residues. Trimming stripped 1 base from V and 5 bases from J, with 8 bases between. CDR3 region: CASSLASGTGELFF. Here the CDR3 DNA reads TGTGCCAGCAGCTTAGCATCCGGGACCGGGGAGCTGTTTTTT.

The V and J genes are TRBV7-2 and TRBJ2-7, with D maybe TRBD1 (6 bases). Trimming took 0 bases from V and 3 from J, leaving 15 bases between them. Germline CDR1 reads SGHTA; CDR2 reads FQGNSA. CDR3 length: 16 amino acids. CDR3 sequence (DNA): TGTGCCAGCAGCTTAGCGTTCGCGGACAGTGACTACGAGCAGTACTTC. This sequence encodes CASSLAFADSDYEQYF. Combining the CDR3 with reference TRBV7-2 and TRBJ2-7 gives the whole variable domain GAGVSQSPSNKVTEKGKDVELRCDPISGHTALYWYRQSLGQGLEFLIYFQGNSAPDKSGLPSDRFSAERTGGSVSTLTIQRTQQEDSAVYLCASSLAFADSDYEQYFGPGTRLTVT.

This chain connects TRBV4-1 to TRBJ1-3, with unresolved D. This CDR3 has 15 residues. The germline V gene encodes CDR1 MGHRA and CDR2 YSYEKL. Trimming took off 0 bases at V and 4 bases at J, with 10 bases between the two ends. The CDR3 sequence: CASSQEPVYGNTIYF. The CDR3 DNA reads as TGCGCCAGCAGCCAAGAGCCGGTTTACGGAAACACCATATATTTT.

This CDR3 reads CASRGSGSSYNEQFF. As DNA, the CDR3 is TGTGCCAGCAGGGGTAGCGGGAGCTCCTACAATGAGCAGTTCTTC. This rearrangement joins TRBV28 to TRBJ2-1; 9 bases are a match to TRBD2. The junction had 3 bases not matched to a gene; V was cut back by 6 bases and J by 0 bases. This CDR3 is built from 15 residues. CDR1 and CDR2 from the germline V gene are MDHEN and SYDVKM.

CDR3 nucleotide sequence: TGTGCCAGCAGCTTAGGCCCGGGCTCCTACAATGAGCAGTTCTTC. It codes for CASSLGPGSYNEQFF. The chain combines TRBV5-6 with TRBJ2-1; D unresolved. Germline V CDR1 and CDR2: SGHDT, YYEEEE. CDR3 length equals 15 residues. Trimming removed 2 bases at V and 0 bases at J, with 9 bases between.

The genes are TRBV18 and TRBJ1-1, with D possibly being TRBD1 (5 bases). CDR1 is KGHSH, CDR2 LQKENI, per germline. The CDR3 runs to 13 residues. Trimming shortened V by 5 bases and J by 5 bases, and 12 bases separated the two germline ends. The CDR3, as DNA: TGTGCCAGCTCATCAGGGCAGAAGACTGAAGCTTTCTTT. Its protein product is CASSSGQKTEAFF.

This clone occurred once. This rearrangement joins TRBV28 to TRBJ1-3; D gene uncertain. The CDR3 consists of 15 residues. CDR1 is MDHEN and CDR2 is SYDVKM in the germline V gene. The V end lost 8 bases, the J end lost 7 bases, and 21 bases lay between the germline ends. The CDR3 loop is CASSNREKGRNTIYF. CDR3 sequence (DNA): TGTGCCAGCTCAAACCGGGAGAAGGGTAGGAACACCATATATTTT.

The chain recombines TRBV7-9 with TRBJ2-6, with 7 bases that match TRBD1. There are 18 residues in the CDR3. Losses at the gene ends were 6 bases for V and 0 bases for J; bases not matched to a gene: 11. CDR1 SEHNR and CDR2 FQNEAQ come from the germline V gene (reference sequence). DNA for the CDR3: TGTGCCAGCAGAAGGGACAGCTGGCCTCGCTCTGGGGCCAACGTCCTGACTTTC. This gives the protein CASRRDSWPRSGANVLTF.

This clone was seen more than once but under ten times. The chain carries TRBV7-8 and TRBJ1-2; possible D gene TRBD1, 5 bases. The V gene lost 4 bases and the J gene lost 8 bases, with 11 bases spanning the gap. The germline V gene encodes CDR1 SGHVS and CDR2 FQNEAQ. The CDR3 contains 12 residues. The CDR3 loop reads CASSWEGEGYTF. The CDR3 DNA reads as TGTGCCAGCAGCTGGGAAGGGGAAGGCTACACCTTC.

The V gene is TRBV7-2, the J gene TRBJ2-3, with 8 bases identical to TRBD1. Germline CDR1 and CDR2: SGHTA and FQGNSA. This CDR3 spans 16 amino acids. Germline trimming cut 3 bases from V and 3 bases from J; bases unmatched to any gene: 8. The CDR3 DNA is TGTGCCAGCAGCTTCCAAGGGACAGGCGGGACAGATACGCAGTATTTT. Its translation: CASSFQGTGGTDTQYF.

J is TRBJ1-4 and V is TRBV10-1, with TRBD1 as a possible D gene (6 bases). From germline, CDR1 is WNHNN and CDR2 SYGVQD (reference sequence). The CDR3 runs to 15 residues. Trimming removed 2 bases from V and 4 bases from J, with 11 bases in between. The CDR3 nucleotides read TGCGCCAGCAGTGAGAGGACAGCCGGTAATGAAAAACTGTTTTTT. It specifies CASSERTAGNEKLFF.

The chain carries TRBV6-5 and TRBJ2-1; TRBD2 aligns across 7 bases. The germline gives CDR1 MNHEY, CDR2 SVGAGI. CDR3 length: 15 residues. V dropped 0 bases and J dropped 6; count of bases not matched to a gene: 5. The CDR3 DNA reads as TGTGCCAGCAGTTACTCATCAGCTAGCGGCAATGAGCAGTTCTTC. Translation: CASSYSSASGNEQFF.

The chain employs TRBV3-1 (or the pseudogene TRBV3-2) and TRBJ2-1; TRBD2 agrees at 7 bases. The CDR3 is 17 residues long. The ends lost 4 bases at V and 2 bases at J; junction bases unmatched: 11. Per germline, CDR1 LGHDT and CDR2 YNNKEL (reference sequence). The CDR3 coding sequence is TGTGCCAGCAGCCCGACTCCGAGCGGGGCCACCTACAATGAGCAGTTCTTC. Protein: CASSPTPSGATYNEQFF.